The present TCR beta chain was sequenced within a study of OX40 agonist ivuxolimab in advanced cancers. Study-level background: Ivuxolimab was an agonistic, fully human IgG2 monoclonal antibody directed against OX40 (CD134), a costimulatory receptor. Intravenous ivuxolimab was administered to patients every 2 weeks at six dose levels: 0.01, 0.1, 0.3, 1.5, 3 and 10 mg/kg. Among the roughly 50 dose-escalation patients, around 20 had hepatocellular carcinoma, approximately 15 melanoma, 9 renal cell carcinoma and 9 head and neck cancer. The dose-escalation cohort was around 83% male with a mean age of around 62 years, ranging from roughly 20 to 85. Prior anti-PD-1, anti-PD-L1 or anti-CTLA-4 therapy was permitted, and checkpoint inhibitors had been received by about 44% of dose-escalation patients. Three dose-escalation patients achieved partial responses, one with hepatocellular carcinoma and two with cutaneous melanoma. The purpose of peripheral TCRbeta sequencing was to test whether ivuxolimab changed TCR sequence diversity and led to clonal T-cell expansion. The monotherapy dose-escalation portion (N of about 49 patients) of the phase I ivuxolimab trial is reported in the paper. Here is what the overall study found, with its caveats: After ivuxolimab, more expanded clones were found on average in CD8+ T cells than in CD4+ T cells. The antigen specificity of the peripheral T cells that underwent clonal expansion was not determined. Low levels of normalized T-cell clonal expansion were also shown by some nonresponding patients. In the 0.1-3.0 mg/kg groups, partial responders had among the lowest normalized peripheral clonal expansion, particularly in CD8+ T cells. At doses of 0.1 to 3.0 mg/kg, clonal expansion of both CD4+ and CD8+ T cells in blood was seen between baseline and week 6.

Points on this clone: The antigen this receptor binds is unknown. No clone much larger than this one lies a single base away; base qualities are absent.

The V end loses 2 bases and the J end loses 0 bases, and a stretch of 11 bases separates them. Measured from the cysteine to the phenylalanine, the CDR3 is 15 residues long. CDR3 DNA only is kept here, 45 bases in frame from base 1. Via the germline V gene, CDR1 is SGHNT and CDR2 YENEEA. Genomic DNA was isolated from the sorted cells so that the TCRbeta CDR3 region could be sequenced. TCRbeta CDR3 regions were sequenced using the immunoSEQ Assay. Imported from immuneACCESS, the table was reduced by TCRdb to in-frame sequences with V and J called. These copies leave out some clones; in studies compared against another copy, an unresolved V gene accounts for under half, and the cause of the remainder is not known. This sample is represented by about 70,000 clones; roughly 88% of them were singletons. Around 0.9% of the sample is taken by the ten largest. The trial excluded patients who had a history of autoimmune disease or were on systemic immunosuppression. In every dose cohort, peripheral blood was drawn for TCR sequencing at baseline, cycle 4 day 1, and cycle 7 day 1. Samples were obtained from an open-label, multicenter, first-in-human phase I dose-escalation trial of ivuxolimab. The trial enrolled adults with locally advanced or metastatic head and neck squamous cell, hepatocellular, melanoma or renal cell carcinoma. Before TCR sequencing, CD4+ T cells and CD8+ T cells were sorted from peripheral blood as separate populations.

The sequence is built from TRBV11-3 and TRBJ2-7; the D element might be TRBD1 or TRBD2, as each aligns at 5 bases. The sequencing here drew on CD4+ or CD8+ T cells sorted from blood, taken in a trial of the OX40 agonist ivuxolimab. The sequence came from an adult with an advanced solid tumor such as melanoma, head and neck, liver or kidney cancer. The CDR3 sequence is CASSLIGGGSYEQYF. The DNA sequence is given as TGTGCCAGCAGCTTAATAGGTGGGGGCTCCTACGAGCAGTACTTC.